These T cell receptor beta chains were read from a single sample in a study of Tregs in tolerant kidney transplant recipients. Method: immunoSEQ multiplex PCR; TCRdb's copy keeps in-frame clones and lacks some. In the table there are approximately 65,000 clones, 84% of which are singletons. Sequenced sample: CD4+ T cells from blood. Every receptor here comes from a human donor in good health. CDR3s include the opening cysteine and the closing phenylalanine or tryptophan. A D gene is named only where the DNA matches it firmly. Clone size is not always given. Where it is, it says once, few, many or a class for expanded clones.

size	V	D	J	CDR3	DNA
NA	TRBV7-2	TRBD2	TRBJ2-5	CASSLGSSGRALVETQYF	TGTGCCAGCAGCTTAGGGTCGAGCGGGAGGGCTCTAGTCGAGACCCAGTACTTC
NA	TRBV29-1	NA	TRBJ2-1	CSVVTRDHEQFF	TGCAGCGTCGTCACTCGAGACCATGAGCAGTTCTTC
NA	TRBV5-4	NA	TRBJ2-2	CASSHRGGADTGELFF	TGTGCCAGCAGCCACAGAGGGGGGGCGGACACCGGGGAGCTGTTTTTT
NA	TRBV5-5	NA	TRBJ1-5	CASSFAGTANQPQHF	TGTGCCAGCAGCTTCGCAGGGACGGCAAATCAGCCCCAGCATTTT
NA	TRBV29-1	NA	TRBJ1-3	CSVEDRWADSGNTIYF	TGCAGCGTTGAAGATCGATGGGCCGACTCTGGAAACACCATATATTTT
once	TRBV7-9	NA	TRBJ2-3	CASSFLTGTDTQYF	TGTGCCAGCAGCTTCTTGACAGGCACAGATACGCAGTATTTT
NA	TRBV5-1	NA	TRBJ1-5	CASSLESGLQGPQHF	TGCGCCAGCAGCTTGGAGTCTGGCCTTCAGGGGCCCCAGCATTTT
NA	TRBV7-2	NA	TRBJ1-2	CASSLTGPLDGYTF	TGTGCCAGCAGCTTAACAGGACCCCTTGATGGCTACACCTTC
once	TRBV29-1	NA	TRBJ2-2	CSVEGAGEAGELFF	TGCAGCGTTGAAGGGGCAGGGGAGGCCGGGGAGCTGTTTTTT
NA	TRBV5-6	NA	TRBJ1-4	CASSLWGFSEKLFF	TGTGCCAGCAGCTTGTGGGGTTTCAGTGAAAAACTGTTTTTT
NA	TRBV27	NA	TRBJ1-4	CASSPAGVEKLFF	TGTGCCAGCAGCCCCGCGGGGGTTGAAAAACTGTTTTTT
NA	TRBV4-2	NA	TRBJ1-2	CASSQDIPNPGVIYYGYTF	TGTGCCAGCAGCCAAGACATACCCAACCCAGGGGTAATCTACTATGGCTACACCTTC
few	TRBV4-1	NA	TRBJ2-7	CASSQDLAEQYF	TGCGCCAGCAGCCAAGATCTCGCCGAGCAGTACTTC
NA	TRBV4-3	NA	TRBJ2-1	CASSQDRVGTGSGQFF	TGCGCCAGCAGCCAAGATCGGGTAGGGACGGGGTCCGGGCAGTTCTTC
NA	TRBV5-4	TRBD2	TRBJ2-7	CASSLGGLAGVHEQYF	TGTGCCAGCAGCTTGGGAGGACTAGCGGGAGTACACGAGCAGTACTTC
many	TRBV6-1	TRBD1	TRBJ2-2	CASKFAGGNTGELFF	TGTGCCAGCAAGTTTGCAGGGGGTAACACCGGGGAGCTGTTTTTT
NA	TRBV23-1	NA	TRBJ2-7	CASSLDYGRFSYEQYF	TGCGCCAGCAGCCTGGACTACGGTAGGTTTTCCTACGAGCAGTACTTC
once	TRBV5-6	NA	TRBJ2-5	CASTNYPEKTQYF	TGTGCCAGCACCAACTATCCAGAGAAGACCCAGTACTTC
NA	TRBV7-2	NA	TRBJ1-2	CASNPPGLGYTF	TGTGCCAGCAACCCCCCGGGGTTGGGCTACACCTTC